The 19 T cell receptor beta chains presented below share a single source sample, sequenced in a study of blood T cell repertoires in COVID-19. Only in-frame clones appear in the TCRdb table, and some are missing; sequencing was by immunoSEQ multiplex PCR. Of around 22,000 clones listed, around 86% were seen once; the top ten hold about 25%. The sample taken for sequencing was peripheral blood. These receptors originate from a human donor with active COVID-19. The donor label of this sample is uncertain.

The V call is TRBV6-1, the J call TRBJ1-5; D call uncertain. Germline V gene lookup returns CDR1 MNHNS and CDR2 SASEGT. Trimming cost V 0 bases and J 8 bases, with 11 bases left between them. The CDR3 contains 14 residues. CDR3 residues: CASSEAPLGEPQHF. The CDR3 DNA reads TGTGCCAGCAGTGAAGCGCCCCTCGGGGAGCCCCAGCATTTT.

The J gene is TRBJ2-2, the V gene TRBV5-1, with D possibly being TRBD1 (6 bases). Trimming removed 2 bases from V and 4 bases from J, with 21 bases in between. The CDR3 has 18 residues. The germline V gene has CDR1 SGHRS and CDR2 YFSETQ. In DNA, the CDR3 is TGCGCCAGCAGCTTAATTTCCAGGGGAGCATCCCCCACCGGGGAGCTGTTTTTT. It specifies CASSLISRGASPTGELFF.

The rearrangement joins TRBV2 to TRBJ2-1; 11 positions match TRBD1. This CDR3 is built from 15 residues. CDR1 and CDR2 (germline): SNHLY, FYNNEI. The V segment lost 10 bases and the J segment 9 bases; nucleotides outside the gene matches: 14. The DNA for the CDR3 is TGTGCCATCCAAGCTCGGACAGGGGGCTTAGTTGAGCAGTTCTTC. It translates to CAIQARTGGLVEQFF. The full variable domain, completed using reference TRBV2 and TRBJ2-1, is EPEVTQTPSHQVTQMGQEVILRCVPISNHLYFYWYRQILGQKVEFLVSFYNNEISEKSEIFDDQFSVERPDGSNFTLKIRSTKLEDSAMYFCAIQARTGGLVEQFFGPGTRLTVL.

The gene calls are TRBV5-1 and TRBJ2-3; 9 bases align to TRBD2. CDR3 length: 14 amino acids. V lost 4 bases, J lost 3 bases, and 3 bases stayed unmatched. Germline assignment: CDR1 SGHRS and CDR2 YFSETQ. CDR3 nucleotide sequence: TGCGCCAGCAGCCGCGGGGGGGCTACAGATACGCAGTATTTT. Its protein product is CASSRGGATDTQYF.

The chain carries TRBV6-4 and TRBJ2-3; TRBD2 is a possible D gene (7 bases). This CDR3 contains 18 residues. V lost 2 bases to trimming and J lost 2 bases, with 20 bases between them. Germline CDR1 and CDR2: MRHNA and SNTAGT. The CDR3 region has the DNA TGTGCCAGCAGTGACGGATCGGGGGGCCTTACCCTCACAGATACGCAGTATTTT. Translating it yields CASSDGSGGLTLTDTQYF.

The chain employs TRBV19 and TRBJ2-5, with 7 nucleotides matching TRBD2. Germline trimming cut 0 bases from V and 4 bases from J; bases unmatched to any gene: 23. CDR1 is LNHDA, CDR2 SQIVND, per germline (reference sequence). The CDR3 covers 21 residues. The CDR3 DNA reads as TGTGCCAGTAGTATAGATCGATTCAGTGGAGGAGCGGGGACCACGCGAGAGACCCAGTACTTC. Its translation is CASSIDRFSGGAGTTRETQYF.

This chain joins TRBV9 and TRBJ1-1; no clear D. The CDR3 has 16 amino acids. V lost 0 bases to trimming and J lost 6 bases, with 18 bases between them. Germline lookup yields CDR1 SGDLS and CDR2 YYNGEE. Here the CDR3 reads CASSVGHGPLRPEAFF. The DNA for the CDR3 is TGTGCCAGCAGCGTAGGACATGGTCCCCTTAGACCTGAAGCTTTCTTT.

V is TRBV11-1 and J is TRBJ1-1; D perhaps matches TRBD1 (6 bases). The V end was cut by 5 bases, the J end by 3 bases, with 13 bases between. The V gene's germline CDR1 is SGHAT and CDR2 FQDESV (reference sequence). The CDR3 length is 14 residues. The CDR3 loop is CASSRRGFDTEAFF. The CDR3 coding sequence is TGTGCCAGCAGCCGTAGGGGGTTCGACACTGAAGCTTTCTTT.

The rearrangement joins TRBV27 to TRBJ2-7; maybe TRBD2 (6 bases). The CDR3 contains 12 residues. V was shortened by 6 bases and J by 7 bases, with 13 bases between the two germline ends. Germline CDR1 reads MNHEY; CDR2 reads SMNVEV (reference sequence). CDR3 region: CASRYVGREQYF. CDR3 sequence (DNA): TGTGCCAGCAGATATGTCGGGAGAGAGCAGTACTTC.

The chain couples TRBV6-4 to TRBJ2-3; D may be TRBD2 (6 bases). This CDR3 is built from 15 residues. Trimming took 2 bases from V and 6 from J, leaving 15 bases between them. Germline assignment: CDR1 MRHNA and CDR2 SNTAGT. The CDR3 loop is CASSDGGVARDTQYF. The CDR3 DNA sequence: TGTGCCAGCAGTGACGGCGGGGTAGCCCGGGATACGCAGTATTTT.

This sequence joins TRBV4-1 and TRBJ2-1; TRBD1 might be the D (8 bases). Germline-derived CDR1 and CDR2 are MGHRA and YSYEKL. The CDR3 has 16 amino acids. V lost 2 bases, J lost 2 bases, and 13 bases lay in between. CDR3 DNA: TGCGCCAGCAGCCAAACAACAGGGGGGGCCTACAATGAGCAGTTCTTC. Its translation: CASSQTTGGAYNEQFF.

This clone was recorded a few times. V and J are TRBV19 and TRBJ1-1; D uncertain. Trimming removed 4 bases at V and 5 bases at J, with 14 bases between. The length of the CDR3 is 14 residues. CDR1 is LNHDA, CDR2 SQIVND, per germline (reference sequence). Here the CDR3 DNA reads TGTGCCAGTAGTACGTTTACCCAGGTGACTGAAGCTTTCTTT. It translates to CASSTFTQVTEAFF.

The chain joins TRBV5-8 to TRBJ1-2, with 9 bases fitting TRBD1. The J segment lost 3 bases and the V segment lost 4 bases, leaving 7 bases of the junction unmatched. CDR1 and CDR2 from the germline V gene are SGHTS and YDEGEE. The CDR3 sequence is 15 residues long. This CDR3 reads CASSQPQGADYGYTF. The DNA of the CDR3 is TGTGCCAGCAGCCAGCCACAGGGGGCGGACTATGGCTACACCTTC.

This chain connects TRBV5-4 to TRBJ1-2, with TRBD1 identical over 7 bases. Unmatched junction bases numbered 9, after V lost 4 bases and J lost 0 bases. The CDR3 runs 16 residues. Germline CDR1 is SGHNT and CDR2 is YYREEE (reference sequence). Written as DNA, the CDR3 is TGTGCCAGCAGCCTAAGGACAGGCCGTTCTAACTATGGCTACACCTTC. Amino acid sequence: CASSLRTGRSNYGYTF.

In its sample, this clone was seen once. The chain uses TRBV6-2 or TRBV6-3 and TRBJ2-3; D not certain. There are 15 residues in the CDR3. The V and J ends lost 4 bases and 0 bases respectively, with 11 bases between them. CDR1 and CDR2 (germline): MNHEY, SVGEGT. The CDR3 region is CASSSLLSSTDTQYF. Here the CDR3 DNA reads TGTGCCAGCAGTTCACTGTTATCAAGCACAGATACGCAGTATTTT.

The chain combines TRBV9 with TRBJ2-1; D might be TRBD2 (5 bases). V was shortened by 4 bases and J by 8 bases, with 16 bases between the two germline ends. CDR3 length: 14 residues. Germline lookup yields CDR1 SGDLS and CDR2 YYNGEE. This CDR3 reads CASSSDPSGDEQFF. DNA for the CDR3: TGTGCCAGCAGCTCCGACCCATCCGGGGATGAGCAGTTCTTC.

The gene calls are TRBV6-5 and TRBJ1-5, with 8 bases matching TRBD1. J was trimmed by 6 bases and V by 6 bases; bases with no gene match: 7. Per germline, CDR1 MNHEY and CDR2 SVGAGI. This CDR3 comprises 14 residues. CDR3 in amino acids: CASSPDRGGQPQHF. The CDR3 DNA is TGTGCCAGCAGCCCCGACAGGGGCGGTCAGCCCCAGCATTTT.

The chain is built from TRBV6-5 and TRBJ2-7, with 10 nucleotides matching TRBD2. V was pared by 7 bases and J by 6 bases, with 9 bases of the junction left unmatched. The CDR3 runs to 14 residues. CDR1 MNHEY and CDR2 SVGAGI come from the germline V gene. In DNA form, the CDR3 reads TGTGCCAGCATAGCTAGCGGGGGTGTCGGCGAGCAGTACTTC. Translated: CASIASGGVGEQYF.

V gene TRBV6-5 combines with J gene TRBJ1-1; no clear D gene. Trimming took off 3 bases at V and 6 bases at J, with 8 bases between the two ends. Germline V gives CDR1 MNHEY, CDR2 SVGAGI. The CDR3 is 12 residues long. CDR3 in DNA: TGTGCCAGCAGTTATAGCTGGGCTGAAGCTTTCTTT. The encoded protein is CASSYSWAEAFF.